The 18 T cell receptor beta chains presented below share a single source sample, sequenced in a study of cytomegalovirus exposure and HLA in healthy donors. 13 Jbeta primers and 60 Vbeta primers were used for the PCR. Only in-frame clones appear in the TCRdb table, and some are missing; sequencing was by immunoSEQ multiplex PCR. The table has roughly 120,000 clones, around four fifths seen once. The sequenced material came from PBMCs. These receptors were obtained from a human donor in good health.

The rearrangement uses TRBV7-9 and TRBJ1-1; 7 bases line up with TRBD1. V was clipped by 7 bases and J by 0 bases; unmatched bases: 8. The V gene's germline CDR1 is SEHNR and CDR2 FQNEAQ (reference sequence). This CDR3 has 15 amino acids. This CDR3 is CASIGRRGLNTEAFF. The CDR3 DNA is TGTGCCAGCATTGGGCGCAGGGGGTTGAACACTGAAGCTTTCTTT.

This clone was detected ten times or more. V gene TRBV2 combines with J gene TRBJ1-5, with D possibly being TRBD1 (5 bases). The germline V and J ends were trimmed by 6 bases and 4 bases, with 16 bases remaining between them. The CDR3 runs 15 residues. In germline, CDR1 is SNHLY, CDR2 FYNNEI. CDR3 DNA sequence: TGTGCCAGCAGGGGGATTACAGGAATTAATCAGCCCCAGCATTTT. Its protein is CASRGITGINQPQHF.

The chain employs TRBV2 and TRBJ1-2; D may be TRBD1 (6 bases). Per the germline V gene, CDR1 is SNHLY and CDR2 is FYNNEI. The ends were cut back, 6 bases at V and 5 bases at J, with 22 bases in the middle. CDR3 length: 16 amino acids. Here the CDR3 reads CASSSDGQKTLYGYTF. DNA for the CDR3: TGTGCCAGCAGCTCCGATGGACAGAAAACCTTGTATGGCTACACCTTC.

This clone has just one count. The chain links TRBV2 to TRBJ1-1; TRBD1 matches 11 bases. The CDR3 runs to 14 residues. The trim removed 3 bases at V and 7 bases at J, leaving 4 bases unmatched. Germline CDR1 is SNHLY and CDR2 is FYNNEI. CDR3 nucleotide sequence: TGTGCCAGCAGTGATGGGGGACAGGGGGTTGAAGCTTTCTTT. It encodes CASSDGGQGVEAFF.

Here the CDR3 reads CASSTPRGSGGEAFF. DNA of the CDR3: TGTGCCAGCAGCACGCCCAGGGGGTCGGGTGGTGAAGCTTTCTTT. V is TRBV5-4 and J is TRBJ1-1; TRBD1 matches at 7 bases. Per the germline V gene, CDR1 is SGHNT and CDR2 is YYREEE (reference sequence). V gave up 4 bases and J gave up 7 bases; unmatched junction bases: 13. The CDR3 is 15 amino acids. Complete variable domain (other parts from reference TRBV5-4 and TRBJ1-1): ETGVTQSPTHLIKTRGQQVTLRCSSQSGHNTVSWYQQALGQGPQFIFQYYREEENGRGNFPPRFSGLQFPNYSSELNVNALELDDSALYLCASSTPRGSGGEAFFGQGTRLTVV.

CDR3 in amino acids: CASSLGGGPYEQYF. CDR3 bases: TGTGCCAGCAGCCTCGGCGGGGGGCCCTACGAGCAGTACTTC. The chain uses TRBV7-9 and TRBJ2-7, with 8 bases fitting TRBD2. This CDR3 has 14 residues. Looked up from germline, CDR1 is SEHNR and CDR2 is FQNEAQ (reference sequence). The V gene end was trimmed by 5 bases and the J gene end by 2 bases; junction bases not matched to a gene: 5.

The rearrangement uses TRBV28 and TRBJ2-7; D may be TRBD2 (5 bases). The V end lost 3 bases, the J end lost 6 bases, and 12 bases lay between the germline ends. This CDR3 is 13 amino acids long. Germline CDR1 MDHEN, CDR2 SYDVKM. Written as DNA, the CDR3 is TGTGCCAGCAGTTTTCGGGGTCCGAGCGAGCAGTACTTC. It yields the protein CASSFRGPSEQYF.

The chain recombines TRBV9 with TRBJ2-1; maybe TRBD1 (5 bases). V was pared by 0 bases and J by 0 bases, with 16 bases between. The CDR3 spans 18 residues. Germline loops: CDR1 SGDLS, CDR2 YYNGEE. The CDR3 region is CASSVATGRAFSYNEQFF. CDR3 sequence (DNA): TGTGCCAGCAGCGTAGCTACCGGCAGGGCCTTCTCCTACAATGAGCAGTTCTTC.

The V call is TRBV28, the J call TRBJ2-5, with 8 bases matching TRBD1. The end of the DNA fits TRBJ2-7 better, so the J call may be wrong. From germline, CDR1 is MDHEN and CDR2 SYDVKM. CDR3 length: 15 residues. For the CDR3, the DNA is TGTGCCAGCAGTACGATCGGACAGGGAACCTACGAGCAGTACTTC. Translated: CASSTIGQGTYEQYF.

The chain carries TRBV2 and TRBJ2-7; TRBD2 matches at 9 bases. This CDR3 spans 13 amino acids. The germline V gene has CDR1 SNHLY and CDR2 FYNNEI. Trimming at V came to 8 bases and at J to 3 bases, leaving 5 bases not matched to a gene. The CDR3 DNA follows: TGTGCCAGCTCTAGCGGGGTCAACTACGAGCAGTACTTC. Translated, it gives CASSSGVNYEQYF.

The V and J genes are TRBV2 and TRBJ2-2, with a possible D match to TRBD1 (5 bases). Germline V gene data show CDR1 as SNHLY and CDR2 as FYNNEI. V was pared by 5 bases and J by 1 base, with 11 bases between. This CDR3 comprises 15 residues. The CDR3 here is CASSSTGVNTGELFF. In DNA form, the CDR3 reads TGTGCCAGCAGTTCTACAGGAGTGAACACCGGGGAGCTGTTTTTT. Full variable domain (outside the CDR3, taken from reference TRBV2 and TRBJ2-2): EPEVTQTPSHQVTQMGQEVILRCVPISNHLYFYWYRQILGQKVEFLVSFYNNEISEKSEIFDDQFSVERPDGSNFTLKIRSTKLEDSAMYFCASSSTGVNTGELFFGEGSRLTVL.

This clone was detected a few times. The gene calls are TRBV6-5 and TRBJ1-1, with D tentatively TRBD1 (6 bases). Germline V CDR1 and CDR2: MNHEY, SVGAGI. CDR3 length: 14 amino acids. V dropped 5 bases and J dropped 5 bases, with 15 bases sitting between them. The CDR3 sequence is CASSTIQGWTEAFF. CDR3 DNA: TGTGCCAGCAGTACTATACAGGGTTGGACTGAAGCTTTCTTT.

The gene calls are TRBV10-2 and TRBJ2-4; 13 positions match TRBD2. The trim removed 7 bases at V and 7 bases at J, leaving 10 bases unmatched. This CDR3 spans 16 amino acids. Germline loops: CDR1 WSHSY, CDR2 SAAADI. CDR3 coding DNA: TGCGCCAGCACCGCAACTAGCGGGGGGGCCGGGAACATTCAGTACTTC. Amino acid sequence: CASTATSGGAGNIQYF.

The chain links TRBV19 to TRBJ1-4; D possibly corresponds to TRBD1 (5 bases). Trimming shortened V by 9 bases and J by 4 bases, and 36 bases separated the two germline ends. Germline-derived CDR1 and CDR2 are LNHDA and SQIVND (reference sequence). This CDR3 region has 21 residues. The CDR3 region is CASLVSSVGGGDSSGNEKLFF. DNA for the CDR3: TGTGCCAGCCTGGTCTCCTCCGTCGGCGGAGGGGATAGTTCCGGTAATGAAAAACTGTTTTTT.

The chain recombines TRBV11-3 with TRBJ2-3; D perhaps matches TRBD2 (6 bases). There are 14 residues in the CDR3. V dropped 0 bases and J dropped 4 bases, with 8 bases sitting between them. CDR1 is SGHNT, CDR2 YENEEA, per germline. For the CDR3, the DNA is TGTGCCAGCAGCTTAGAGGGGGGAGCAGATACGCAGTATTTT. Encoded protein: CASSLEGGADTQYF.

Here the CDR3 DNA reads TGTGCCAGCTCAGGCTTCGGACAGGGATCGAGTCTCGATGAGCAGTTCTTC. It encodes CASSGFGQGSSLDEQFF. V and J are TRBV2 and TRBJ2-1, with 8 bases aligning to TRBD1. This CDR3 spans 17 amino acids. Germline lookup yields CDR1 SNHLY and CDR2 FYNNEI. J was trimmed by 8 bases and V by 8 bases; bases with no gene match: 20.

The CDR3 spells CASRERGNTEAFF. In DNA, the CDR3 is TGTGCCAGCAGGGAAAGAGGGAACACTGAAGCTTTCTTT. The chain uses TRBV2 and TRBJ1-1, with no clear D. Germline CDR1 is SNHLY and CDR2 is FYNNEI. V lost 6 bases and J 1 base, leaving 9 bases between the germline ends. The CDR3 extends over 13 amino acids.

The chain recombines TRBV19 with TRBJ2-3, with 9 positions matching TRBD2. This CDR3 spans 17 amino acids. Germline values: CDR1 LNHDA, CDR2 SQIVND (reference sequence). V lost 2 bases to trimming and J lost 2 bases; unmatched junction nucleotides: 8. The CDR3 spells CASSIPSGVQSTDTQYF. For the CDR3, the DNA is TGTGCCAGTAGTATACCTAGCGGGGTCCAATCCACAGATACGCAGTATTTT. The full variable domain, with the rest looked up from reference TRBV19 and TRBJ2-3, is DGGITQSPKYLFRKEGQNVTLSCEQNLNHDAMYWYRQDPGQGLRLIYYSQIVNDFQKGDIAEGYSVSREKKESFPLTVTSAQKNPTAFYLCASSIPSGVQSTDTQYFGPGTRLTVL.